This T cell receptor (beta chain) was captured in a study of T cells after yellow fever vaccination. This clonotype appeared a few times. Looked up from germline, CDR1 is SQVTM and CDR2 is ANQGSEA. V lost 6 bases and J lost 9, with 12 bases in between. The CDR3 extends over 11 amino acids. TCRdb passed the 5' RACE reads through MiXCR, listing each CDR3 protein once. Of more than 300,000 distinct CDR3 sequences in the sample, around a tenth were seen once. This sequence joins TRBV29-1 and TRBJ2-1; TRBD1 or TRBD2 may be the D gene (5 bases each). The sequence was collected from a young man who received the YFV17D yellow fever vaccine. This specimen was CD4+ T cells sorted from PBMCs, taken 45 days after the yellow fever booster vaccination. Here the CDR3 reads CSVRRDGEQFF. CDR3 nucleotides: TGCAGCGTACGCAGGGACGGTGAGCAGTTCTTC.